Listed here are 5 T cell receptor beta chains from one sample, sequenced in a study of sequential checkpoint blockade in melanoma. The method was immunoSEQ multiplex PCR; TCRdb's version includes in-frame clones alone and lacks a portion of them. Of about 21,000 clones listed, roughly 80% are singletons. Described treatment: randomized to nivolumab then ipilimumab (arm A) or the reverse (arm B). The specimen comprised CD8+ T cells sorted from blood (inferred from file names), sampled from a patient given nivolumab and ipilimumab in sequence. The receptors derive from a human donor with melanoma.

The chain links TRBV7-3 to TRBJ2-1; a possible D gene is TRBD2 (6 bases). The CDR3 totals 17 residues. Trimming stripped 0 bases from V and 5 bases from J, with 17 bases between. Per germline, CDR1 SGHTA and CDR2 FQGTGA. The CDR3 coding sequence is TGTGCCAGCAGCTTAACGACTTGGGGTGGGGGGAACAATGAGCAGTTCTTC. Translated: CASSLTTWGGGNNEQFF.

The rearrangement uses TRBV14 and TRBJ2-7; D possibly corresponds to TRBD2 (6 bases). This CDR3 has 15 residues. The V gene's germline CDR1 is SGHDN and CDR2 FVKESK. V was shortened by 1 base and J by 2 bases, with 12 bases between the two germline ends. The CDR3 reads CASSQVGTLPYEQYF. The DNA for the CDR3 is TGTGCCAGCAGCCAAGTTGGGACTCTCCCCTACGAGCAGTACTTC.

The V call is TRBV27, the J call TRBJ1-1, with TRBD1 as a possible D gene (5 bases). Per germline, CDR1 MNHEY and CDR2 SMNVEV (reference sequence). Trimming took 6 bases from V and 1 from J, leaving 12 bases between them. This CDR3 is built from 14 residues. This CDR3 is CASSPAGGNTEAFF. DNA of the CDR3: TGTGCCAGCAGCCCGGCGGGGGGGAACACTGAAGCTTTCTTT.

The V gene is TRBV5-1, the J gene TRBJ2-7; TRBD1 matches 8 bases. Germline-derived CDR1 and CDR2 are SGHRS and YFSETQ. The CDR3 spans 14 residues. The junction had 7 bases not matched to a gene; V was cut back by 2 bases and J by 6 bases. This chain's CDR3 is CASSFRGQIREQYF. Written as DNA, the CDR3 is TGCGCCAGCAGCTTCAGGGGGCAAATCCGCGAGCAGTACTTC.

J is TRBJ1-2 and V is TRBV6-4, with D unclear. Trimming removed 6 bases from V and 12 bases from J, with 20 bases in between. The CDR3 has 13 amino acids. Germline V gene lookup returns CDR1 MRHNA and CDR2 SNTAGT. The CDR3 loop is CASSPGRSMGHTF. As DNA, the CDR3 is TGTGCCAGCAGCCCGGGGAGGAGCATGGGCCACACCTTC.